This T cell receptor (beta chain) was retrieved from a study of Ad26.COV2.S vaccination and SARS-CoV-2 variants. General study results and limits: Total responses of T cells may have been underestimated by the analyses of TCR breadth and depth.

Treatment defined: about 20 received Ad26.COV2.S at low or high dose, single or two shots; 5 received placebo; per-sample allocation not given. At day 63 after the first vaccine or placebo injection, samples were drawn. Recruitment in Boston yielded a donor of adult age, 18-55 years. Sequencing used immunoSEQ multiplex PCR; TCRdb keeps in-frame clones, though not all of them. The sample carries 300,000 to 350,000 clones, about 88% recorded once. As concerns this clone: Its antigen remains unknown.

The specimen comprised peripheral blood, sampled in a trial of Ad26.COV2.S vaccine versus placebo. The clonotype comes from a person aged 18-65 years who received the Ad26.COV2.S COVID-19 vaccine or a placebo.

The chain's CDR3 is CASSYRGASGNTIYF. CDR3 DNA sequence: TGTGCCAGCAGCTACCGTGGGGCCTCTGGAAACACCATATATTTT. The chain links TRBV7-9 to TRBJ1-3, with a weak D call TRBD1 (5 bases). CDR1 SEHNR and CDR2 FQNEAQ come from the germline V gene (reference sequence). There are 15 residues in the CDR3. V was pared by 4 bases and J by 0 bases, with 10 bases between. Together with reference TRBV7-9 and TRBJ1-3, the CDR3 gives the full variable domain: DTGVSQNPRHKITKRGQNVTFRCDPISEHNRLYWYRQTLGQGPEFLTYFQNEAQLEKSRLLSDRFSAERPKGSFSTLEIQRTEQGDSAMYLCASSYRGASGNTIYFGEGSWLTVV.